This TCR beta chain was documented in a study of T-cell memory formation after mild COVID-19. General study points: Later expanders leaned CD4+, whereas day 15 to 85 contracting clones were balanced CD4/CD8.

There are 16 residues in the CDR3. CDR1 and CDR2 from the germline V gene are MNHEY and SVGEGT. Deletions cut 2 bases from V and 7 bases from J, with 15 bases between. There are a few counts of this clonotype. No antigen is known for it. MiXCR, applied by TCRdb to the 5' RACE reads, yields one record per CDR3 protein. The sample shows roughly 340,000 distinct CDR3 sequences, 20% to 25% of them seen only once. Sequenced sample: PBMCs or a T cell subset sorted from them (not recorded which). The origin of this receptor is a young man who had mild COVID-19 (a few samples of this study predate the infection). Cell type and time point are not known. This chain connects TRBV6-2 or TRBV6-3 to TRBJ1-6, with D hard to call. CDR3 nucleotide sequence: TGTGCCAGCAGTTACCACGAACGGACTGAGAATTCACCCCTCCACTTT. Amino acids: CASSYHERTENSPLHF.